This passage covers 11 T cell receptor beta chains from one sample sequenced in a study of PD-L1 blockade in urothelial cancer. Noted time point: pretreatment peripheral blood. Only in-frame clones appear in the TCRdb table, and some are missing; sequencing was by immunoSEQ multiplex PCR. Among about 72,000 clones, 90% were seen once, and the ten largest hold 4.5% to 5%. The sample here was PBMCs, taken around atezolizumab (anti-PD-L1) treatment. The receptors here all came from a man aged 65 to 79 with urothelial cancer.

This chain joins TRBV7-8 and TRBJ2-3, with 8 nucleotides matching TRBD2. Germline lookup yields CDR1 SGHVS and CDR2 FQNEAQ. With 4 bases clipped from V and 7 bases from J, the junction kept 13 bases outside the gene matches. The CDR3 consists of 16 residues. CDR3 in amino acids: CASSSKSGRERHTQYF. In DNA form, the CDR3 reads TGTGCCAGCAGCTCGAAGAGCGGGAGAGAGAGGCATACGCAGTATTTT.

The rearrangement links TRBV19 to TRBJ1-5; D is unresolved. Deletions cut 10 bases from V and 7 bases from J, with 26 bases between. The germline CDR1 and CDR2 sequences are LNHDA and SQIVND (reference sequence). The CDR3 runs to 16 residues. This CDR3 reads CATAETPGAREQPQHF. The CDR3 DNA reads TGTGCCACCGCGGAGACCCCCGGAGCGAGGGAGCAGCCCCAGCATTTT. Supplemented by reference TRBV19 and TRBJ1-5, the full variable domain reads DGGITQSPKYLFRKEGQNVTLSCEQNLNHDAMYWYRQDPGQGLRLIYYSQIVNDFQKGDIAEGYSVSREKKESFPLTVTSAQKNPTAFYLCATAETPGAREQPQHFGDGTRLSIL.

The rearrangement links TRBV9 to TRBJ1-1; D unclear. There are 13 residues in the CDR3. V shed 4 bases and J shed 1 base, with 8 bases lying between them. The germline V gene encodes CDR1 SGDLS and CDR2 YYNGEE. The chain's CDR3 is CASSFGGNTEAFF. As DNA, the CDR3 is TGTGCCAGCAGCTTCGGAGGGAACACTGAAGCTTTCTTT.

This chain connects TRBV27 to TRBJ2-2; the match to TRBD1 covers 8 bases. V gave up 10 bases and J gave up 3 bases; unmatched junction bases: 10. Germline CDR1 MNHEY, CDR2 SMNVEV (reference sequence). The CDR3 has 15 amino acids. CDR3 protein: CATSSPGGYTGELFF. Here the CDR3 DNA reads TGTGCCACCTCTTCACCAGGGGGCTACACCGGGGAGCTGTTTTTT.

The chain has TRBV18 and TRBJ2-3; D remains ambiguous. Germline loops: CDR1 KGHSH, CDR2 LQKENI. Trimming cost V 4 bases and J 2 bases, with 10 bases left between them. The CDR3 contains 14 residues. CDR3 amino acids: CASSQSSYTDTQYF. As DNA, the CDR3 is TGTGCCAGCTCACAAAGTTCCTACACAGATACGCAGTATTTT.

CDR3 nucleotides: TGTGCCAGCAGTTTCCAATGGGGGCTCCCGACCACCGGGGAGCTGTTTTTT. Protein: CASSFQWGLPTTGELFF. V is TRBV27 and J is TRBJ2-2; maybe TRBD1 (6 bases). CDR1 and CDR2 from the germline V gene are MNHEY and SMNVEV (reference sequence). CDR3 length: 17 residues. V dropped 3 bases and J dropped 4 bases, with 18 bases sitting between them.

This chain connects TRBV19 to TRBJ2-2; a possible D gene is TRBD2 (5 bases). Deletions cut 8 bases from V and 8 bases from J, with 15 bases between. Germline CDR1 and CDR2: LNHDA and SQIVND (reference sequence). The CDR3 length is 13 residues. CDR3 nucleotide sequence: TGTGCCAGTGGAGTATGGGAGAAAGGGGAGCTGTTTTTT. It encodes CASGVWEKGELFF.

The rearrangement joins TRBV21-1 to TRBJ2-7; TRBD1, the D gene given by the table, was not confirmed from the DNA. TRBV21-1 is flagged as a pseudogene. The CDR3 loop spans 17 amino acids. CDR3 residues: CASSKGPWTDSLYEQYF. The CDR3 bases are TGTGCCAGCAGCAAAGGGCCCTGGACAGATAGCTTGTACGAGCAGTACTTC.

J is TRBJ1-2 and V is TRBV7-9; D call uncertain. The CDR3 extends over 15 amino acids. The V end lost 4 bases, the J end lost 10 bases, and 22 bases lay between the germline ends. The germline V gene has CDR1 SEHNR and CDR2 FQNEAQ (reference sequence). This CDR3 is CASSSTRREAAPYTF. The CDR3 DNA follows: TGTGCCAGCAGCTCAACCCGCCGGGAAGCCGCTCCCTACACCTTC.

The chain uses TRBV18 and TRBJ2-7, with 9 bases identical to TRBD2. This CDR3 spans 15 amino acids. V gave up 3 bases and J gave up 5 bases; unmatched junction bases: 8. The germline V gene encodes CDR1 KGHSH and CDR2 LQKENI. CDR3 sequence: CASSPPGLAVHEQYF. CDR3 DNA: TGTGCCAGCTCACCCCCGGGACTAGCAGTACACGAGCAGTACTTC.

The rearrangement links TRBV19 to TRBJ2-5, with D tentatively TRBD2 (6 bases). The CDR3 sequence is 13 residues long. Trimming removed 8 bases at V and 5 bases at J, with 15 bases between. Germline CDR1 reads LNHDA; CDR2 reads SQIVND (reference sequence). The chain's CDR3 is CASQGEAWETQYF. The DNA of the CDR3 is TGTGCCAGTCAAGGGGAGGCATGGGAGACCCAGTACTTC.